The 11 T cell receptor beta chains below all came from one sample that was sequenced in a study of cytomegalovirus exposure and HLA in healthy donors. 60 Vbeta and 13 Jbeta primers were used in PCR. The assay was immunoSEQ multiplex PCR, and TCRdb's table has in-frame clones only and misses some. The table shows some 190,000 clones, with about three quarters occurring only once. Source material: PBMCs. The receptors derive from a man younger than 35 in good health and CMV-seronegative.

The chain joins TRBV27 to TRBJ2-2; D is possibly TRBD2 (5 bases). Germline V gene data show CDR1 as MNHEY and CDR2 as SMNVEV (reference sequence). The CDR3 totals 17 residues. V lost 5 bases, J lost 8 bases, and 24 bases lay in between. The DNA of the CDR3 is TGTGCCAGCAGTGATGGACTCCAAGCTCCCATCGTAGGGGAGCTGTTTTTT. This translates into CASSDGLQAPIVGELFF.

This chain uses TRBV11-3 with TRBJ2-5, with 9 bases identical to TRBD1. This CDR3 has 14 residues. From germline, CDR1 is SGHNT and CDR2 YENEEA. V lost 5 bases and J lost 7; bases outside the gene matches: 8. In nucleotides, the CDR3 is TGTGCCAGCAGCAGCAGGACAGGGGAGGTGACCCAGTACTTC. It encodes CASSSRTGEVTQYF.

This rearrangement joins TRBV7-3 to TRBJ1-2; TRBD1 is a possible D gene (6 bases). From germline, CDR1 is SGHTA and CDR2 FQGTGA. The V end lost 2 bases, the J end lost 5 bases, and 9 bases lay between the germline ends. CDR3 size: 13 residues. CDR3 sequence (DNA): TGTGCCAGCAGCTTAGAAACAGGGTATGGCTACACCTTC. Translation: CASSLETGYGYTF.

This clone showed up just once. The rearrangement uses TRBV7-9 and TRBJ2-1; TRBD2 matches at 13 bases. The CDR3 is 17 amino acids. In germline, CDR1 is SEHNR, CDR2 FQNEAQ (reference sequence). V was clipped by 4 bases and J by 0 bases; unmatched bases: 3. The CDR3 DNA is TGTGCCAGCAGCTCACGGACTAGCGGGAGCTCCTACAATGAGCAGTTCTTC. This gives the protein CASSSRTSGSSYNEQFF.

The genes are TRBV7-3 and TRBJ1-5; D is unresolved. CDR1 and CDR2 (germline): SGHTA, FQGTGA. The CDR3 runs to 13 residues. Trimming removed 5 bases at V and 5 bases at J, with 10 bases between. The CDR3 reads CASSKDRDQPQHF. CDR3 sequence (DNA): TGTGCCAGCAGCAAAGACCGGGATCAGCCCCAGCATTTT.

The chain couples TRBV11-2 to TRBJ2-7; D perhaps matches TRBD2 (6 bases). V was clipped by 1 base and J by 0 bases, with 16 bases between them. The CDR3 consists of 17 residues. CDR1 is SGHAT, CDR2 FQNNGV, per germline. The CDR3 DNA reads TGTGCCAGCAGCTTAGCTGGGCGGGGAGTGAGCTCCTACGAGCAGTACTTC. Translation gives CASSLAGRGVSSYEQYF. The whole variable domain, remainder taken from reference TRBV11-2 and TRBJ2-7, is EAGVAQSPRYKIIEKRQSVAFWCNPISGHATLYWYQQILGQGPKLLIQFQNNGVVDDSQLPKDRFSAERLKGVDSTLKIQPAKLEDSAVYLCASSLAGRGVSSYEQYFGPGTRLTVT.

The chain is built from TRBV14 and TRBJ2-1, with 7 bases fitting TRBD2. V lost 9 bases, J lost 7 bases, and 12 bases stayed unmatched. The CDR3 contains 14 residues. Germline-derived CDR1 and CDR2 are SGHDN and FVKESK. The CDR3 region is CARGWGGSGNEQFF. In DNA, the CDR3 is TGTGCCAGGGGGTGGGGGGGATCAGGAAATGAGCAGTTCTTC.

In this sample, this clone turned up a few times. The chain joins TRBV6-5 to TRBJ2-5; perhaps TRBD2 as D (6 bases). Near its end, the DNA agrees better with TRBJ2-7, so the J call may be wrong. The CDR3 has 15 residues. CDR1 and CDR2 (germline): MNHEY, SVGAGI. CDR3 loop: CASRESGTGPYEQYF. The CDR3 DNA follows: TGTGCCAGCAGAGAGTCCGGGACTGGACCCTACGAGCAGTACTTC.

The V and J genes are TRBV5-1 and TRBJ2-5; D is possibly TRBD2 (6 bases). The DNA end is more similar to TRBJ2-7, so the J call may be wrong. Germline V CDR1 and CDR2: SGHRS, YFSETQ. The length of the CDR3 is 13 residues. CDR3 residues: CASSLAGGDEQYF. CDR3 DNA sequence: TGCGCCAGCAGCTTAGCGGGTGGCGACGAGCAGTACTTC.

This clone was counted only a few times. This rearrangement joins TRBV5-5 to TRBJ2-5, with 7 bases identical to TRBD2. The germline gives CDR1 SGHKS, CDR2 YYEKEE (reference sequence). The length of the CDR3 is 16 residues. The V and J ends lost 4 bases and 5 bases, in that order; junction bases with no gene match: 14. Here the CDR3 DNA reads TGTGCCAGCAGCCCGGGGGGAGGGATCTCACGGGAGACCCAGTACTTC. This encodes CASSPGGGISRETQYF.

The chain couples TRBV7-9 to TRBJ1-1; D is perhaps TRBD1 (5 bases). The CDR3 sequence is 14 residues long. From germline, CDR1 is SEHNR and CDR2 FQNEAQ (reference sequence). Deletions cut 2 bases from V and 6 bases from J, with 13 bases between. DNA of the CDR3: TGTGCCAGCAGCTTAAGCGGGGGGGTCGCTGAAGCTTTCTTT. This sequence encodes CASSLSGGVAEAFF.